This TCR beta chain was observed in a study of T cells after yellow fever vaccination. Across the study: Fractions of limited cellularity were prepared by means of SMART-Seq v4 Ultra Low Input. Study-wide results and limits: Boosting was followed by the reappearance of most primary-vaccination clones (around 95% CD4, about 90% CD8). The appearance of a small share of clonotypes in both CD4 and CD8 compartments was observed.

Per the germline V gene, CDR1 is KGHDR and CDR2 is SFDVKD. This CDR3 comprises 15 residues. Between the trimmed V and J ends, which lost 2 bases and 0 bases, there was a span of 7 bases. This clonotype has just a few counts. Its antigen is as yet unknown. Template-switching 5'RACE yielded the TCR cDNA; a universal primer site and UMIs were added in the process. One entry per CDR3 protein, called by TCRdb with MiXCR from the 5' RACE reads. The table records some 600,000 distinct CDR3 sequences, about 17% of them present only once. The starting material was PBMCs, obtained 5 days after the first yellow fever vaccination. The V gene is TRBV24-1, the J gene TRBJ1-3; no clear D. The receptor comes from a man aged 18 to 35 who received the YFV17D yellow fever vaccine. CDR3 loop: CATSDSDSSGNTIYF. The CDR3 DNA reads as TGTGCCACCAGTGATTCTGATTCCTCTGGAAACACCATATATTTT.